This is a list of T cell receptor beta chains from one sample in a study of graft-versus-host responses after intestinal transplantation. Only in-frame clones appear in the TCRdb table, and some are missing; sequencing was by immunoSEQ multiplex PCR. The sample holds 13,000 or so clones; about 67% are singletons and the top ten take less than 9%. Sequenced here: ileum tissue, sampled 16 days after intestinal transplant. These receptors came from a human patient who received an intestinal transplant, so some T cells may come from the graft donor. The CDR3 runs from the conserved cysteine through the conserved F or W. Fields, in order: V gene, clone size, J gene, D gene, CDR3 protein, CDR3 DNA. D genes are given only for firm matches. A clone size is listed for some rows: how often the clone was seen (once, few, many), or a class if it is expanded.

TRBV4-1	.	TRBJ1-5	.	CASSRLQGQPQHF	TGCGCCAGCAGCCGACTACAGGGTCAGCCCCAGCATTTT
TRBV11-2	few	TRBJ2-3	TRBD2	CASSLGGGTDTQYF	TGTGCCAGCAGCTTAGGGGGGGGAACAGATACGCAGTATTTT
TRBV28	.	TRBJ1-2	TRBD1	CASSFLTGNSYGYTF	TGTGCCAGCAGTTTCCTGACAGGGAACAGCTATGGCTACACCTTC
TRBV5-1	.	TRBJ1-2	.	CASSFARGIYGYTF	TGCGCCAGCAGCTTTGCCAGGGGTATTTATGGCTACACCTTC
TRBV25-1	.	TRBJ1-1	TRBD1	CASRGQGWTEAFF	TGTGCCAGCCGAGGACAGGGGTGGACTGAAGCTTTCTTT
TRBV6-1	.	TRBJ1-1	.	CASSSSGSNTEAFF	TGTGCCAGCAGTTCGTCAGGATCAAACACTGAAGCTTTCTTT
TRBV6-5	.	TRBJ2-2	TRBD2	CASSYVSGDTGELFF	TGTGCCAGCAGTTACGTTAGCGGGGACACCGGGGAGCTGTTTTTT
TRBV15	.	TRBJ2-5	.	CATSIRGETQYF	TGTGCCACCAGCATAAGGGGAGAGACCCAGTACTTC
TRBV2	.	TRBJ2-7	.	CASIRTGYEQYF	TGTGCCAGCATTCGAACAGGTTACGAGCAGTACTTC
TRBV19	few	TRBJ2-2	TRBD2	CASSIVRTSWWSGELFF	TGTGCCAGTAGTATAGTAAGGACTAGCTGGTGGTCCGGGGAGCTGTTTTTT
TRBV7-2	.	TRBJ1-1	TRBD1	CASSLVAGGSVTEAFF	TGTGCCAGCAGCTTAGTGGCAGGGGGCAGTGTCACTGAAGCTTTCTTT
TRBV5-1	.	TRBJ2-5	.	CASSSGPGLKETQYF	TGCGCCAGCAGCTCCGGGCCAGGACTCAAAGAGACCCAGTACTTC
TRBV6-1	.	TRBJ2-1	TRBD2	CASSELSGAPYNEQFF	TGTGCCAGCAGTGAACTAAGCGGGGCCCCCTACAATGAGCAGTTCTTC
TRBV18	.	TRBJ1-5	.	CASSGVVYSNQPQHF	TGTGCCAGCTCGGGAGTAGTCTATAGCAATCAGCCCCAGCATTTT
TRBV7-3	.	TRBJ2-7	TRBD1	CASSPDRGREQYF	TGTGCCAGCAGCCCCGACAGGGGGCGCGAGCAGTACTTC
TRBV30	once	TRBJ1-2	TRBD1	CAWMTGVHGHTF	TGTGCCTGGATGACAGGGGTTCATGGCCACACCTTC
TRBV4-1	.	TRBJ2-1	TRBD2	CASSQGTSGIDEQFF	TGCGCCAGCAGCCAAGGGACTAGCGGGATTGATGAGCAGTTCTTC
TRBV6-5	few	TRBJ2-7	.	CASSYGGPPYEQYF	TGTGCCAGCAGTTACGGCGGGCCACCCTACGAGCAGTACTTC
TRBV2	.	TRBJ1-5	.	CASSYHPGNQPQHF	TGTGCCAGCAGTTATCACCCGGGGAATCAGCCCCAGCATTTT
TRBV10-3	.	TRBJ2-7	.	CAIRAQGEYEQYF	TGTGCCATCAGAGCACAGGGTGAGTACGAGCAGTACTTC
TRBV27	.	TRBJ2-1	TRBD1	CASSRSTGAGDEQFF	TGTGCCAGCAGCCGATCTACAGGGGCCGGGGATGAGCAGTTCTTC
TRBV19	.	TRBJ1-1	.	CASRKGRVSGRGNTEAFF	TGTGCCAGTAGGAAGGGTAGGGTCTCGGGGAGAGGGAACACTGAAGCTTTCTTT
TRBV19	.	TRBJ1-4	TRBD1	CASSGTAPTNEKLFF	TGTGCCAGTAGTGGGACAGCCCCAACTAATGAAAAACTGTTTTTT
TRBV9	few	TRBJ1-2	.	CASSVAGTPYGYTF	TGTGCCAGCAGCGTAGCCGGGACACCCTATGGCTACACCTTC
TRBV10-3	.	TRBJ2-7	.	CAISDALWEQYF	TGTGCCATCAGTGACGCGTTGTGGGAGCAGTACTTC
TRBV5-1	.	TRBJ2-4	TRBD2	CASSLAAGVPFVLAKNIQYF	TGCGCCAGCAGCTTGGCAGCGGGGGTTCCTTTTGTTCTAGCCAAAAACATTCAGTACTTC
TRBV30	few	TRBJ1-1	TRBD1	CAWTGGSDAEAFF	TGTGCCTGGACAGGGGGGAGCGATGCTGAAGCTTTCTTT
TRBV11-3	.	TRBJ2-1	TRBD2	CASSLIPSGLNEQFF	TGTGCCAGCAGCTTAATTCCTAGCGGCCTCAATGAGCAGTTCTTC
TRBV13	.	TRBJ2-7	.	CASSLGLGSEQYF	TGTGCCAGCAGCTTAGGCCTCGGGAGTGAGCAGTACTTC
TRBV27	.	TRBJ2-2	.	CASSLGADNTGELFF	TGTGCCAGCAGTTTAGGGGCGGATAACACCGGGGAGCTGTTTTTT
TRBV10-1	.	TRBJ2-3	TRBD2	CASSRGAGADTQYF	TGCGCCAGCAGTCGGGGAGCGGGAGCAGATACGCAGTATTTT
TRBV11-3	.	TRBJ2-7	TRBD1	CASSLGQGGEQYF	TGTGCCAGCAGCTTGGGACAGGGGGGAGAGCAGTACTTC
TRBV6-6	.	TRBJ2-7	TRBD1	CASSYFGQGRQYF	TGTGCCAGCAGTTACTTCGGACAGGGCAGGCAGTACTTC
TRBV20-1	.	TRBJ1-2	TRBD1	CSARTGDGYTF	TGCAGTGCCAGGACAGGGGATGGCTACACCTTC
TRBV23-1	.	TRBJ1-5	TRBD1	CASSEWTGSNQPQHF	TGCGCCAGCAGTGAATGGACAGGGAGTAATCAGCCCCAGCATTTT
TRBV6-1	.	TRBJ2-7	.	CASSDRCSGRGPAYEQYF	TGTGCCAGCAGTGATCGATGTTCGGGGCGGGGTCCCGCCTACGAGCAGTACTTC
TRBV5-1	.	TRBJ1-2	.	CASSFRIRGYYTF	TGCGCCAGCAGCTTCCGGATTCGGGGATACTACACCTTC
TRBV7-6	once	TRBJ2-7	TRBD2	CASSPLRRGGRTDEQYF	TGTGCCAGCAGCCCACTCAGGCGGGGGGGTAGAACGGACGAGCAGTACTTC
TRBV15	once	TRBJ2-3	.	CATSRGVFPPTDTQYF	TGTGCCACCAGCAGAGGCGTCTTTCCCCCCACAGATACGCAGTATTTT
TRBV6-5	once	TRBJ2-1	.	CASSYSWYRYNEQFF	TGTGCCAGCAGTTACTCGTGGTACAGGTACAATGAGCAGTTCTTC
TRBV7-6	.	TRBJ2-2	.	CASSLLAHTGELFF	TGTGCCAGCAGCTTACTAGCGCACACCGGGGAGCTGTTTTTT
TRBV10-2	.	TRBJ1-2	.	CASSEVAVLGYTF	TGCGCCAGCAGTGAAGTAGCAGTCCTTGGCTACACCTTC
TRBV23-1	.	TRBJ2-7	TRBD1	CASSLRDRGHYEQYF	TGCGCCAGCAGTCTCCGGGACAGGGGGCACTACGAGCAGTACTTC